This TCR beta chain was recovered during a study of T cell clonality in common variable immunodeficiency. This clone has at least ten counts. As yet, its antigen is unknown. The observed sequence ends 3 residues before the CDR3 terminus, with the missing tail filled in from the germline J gene. The repertoire was sequenced with immunoSEQ multiplex PCR; TCRdb's copy has only in-frame clones and lacks some. The sample includes approximately 64,000 clones, none of them occurring once. J gave up 0 bases and V 3 bases, and 2 bases lay outside the gene matches. There are 15 residues in the CDR3. Germline-derived CDR1 and CDR2 are DFQATT and SNEGSKA (reference sequence). Study results and caveats: Repertoire-complication correlations in CVID were limited by patient heterogeneity.

The sequenced sample consisted of peripheral blood mononuclear cells. J is TRBJ2-6 and V is TRBV20-1; 7 bases line up with TRBD1. The clonotype originates from a person aged 18 to 75 in good health. CDR3 residues: CSARTGSSGANVLTF. The covered CDR3 bases are TGCAGTGCTAGGACAGGGAGCTCTGGGGCCAACGTC.